Listed below are T cell receptor beta chains from one sample, sequenced in a study of blood T cell repertoires in COVID-19. Assay: immunoSEQ multiplex PCR; the TCRdb copy retains only in-frame clones and omits some. This table holds a few hundred thousand clones, roughly 84% found once. The sequenced sample was peripheral blood. Receptor source: a young woman with acute or convalescent COVID-19. Each CDR3 is given with its conserved first and last residue. D genes are given only for firm matches. A row's size may be missing; if present it is once, few, many or a size class.

D gene: NA; clone size: many; V gene: TRBV14; J gene: TRBJ1-6; CDR3 length: 14; CDR3 DNA: TGTGCCAGCAGCCAAGTTAGTTATAATTCACCCCTCCACTTT; CDR3 protein: CASSQVSYNSPLHF
D gene: TRBD1; clone size: NA; V gene: TRBV27; J gene: TRBJ1-2; CDR3 length: 12; CDR3 DNA: TGTGCCAGCAGAGAAGGGGGCAATGGCTACACCTTC; CDR3 protein: CASREGGNGYTF
D gene: TRBD2; clone size: NA; V gene: TRBV5-1; J gene: TRBJ2-1; CDR3 length: 16; CDR3 DNA: TGCGCCAGCAGCTTACTACTAGCGGGAGCCAGCGATGAGCAGTTCTTC; CDR3 protein: CASSLLLAGASDEQFF
D gene: NA; clone size: NA; V gene: TRBV6-5; J gene: TRBJ2-7; CDR3 length: 15; CDR3 DNA: TGTGCCAGCAAGTTGGAGGTTCAAGTGGGGTACGAGCAGTACTTC; CDR3 protein: CASKLEVQVGYEQYF
D gene: NA; clone size: NA; V gene: TRBV27; J gene: TRBJ2-2; CDR3 length: 15; CDR3 DNA: TGTGCCAGCAACAGGTATAACGATAACACCGGGGAGCTGTTTTTT; CDR3 protein: CASNRYNDNTGELFF
D gene: NA; clone size: NA; V gene: TRBV6-5; J gene: TRBJ1-2; CDR3 length: 14; CDR3 DNA: TGTGCCAGCAGTTACGGCAGGGGTCGCGATGGCTACACCTTC; CDR3 protein: CASSYGRGRDGYTF
D gene: NA; clone size: NA; V gene: TRBV5-5; J gene: TRBJ2-1; CDR3 length: 16; CDR3 DNA: TGTGCCAGCAGCCCCACGGCGCGGGGTATCTACAATGAGCAGTTCTTC; CDR3 protein: CASSPTARGIYNEQFF
D gene: NA; clone size: NA; V gene: TRBV9; J gene: TRBJ2-5; CDR3 length: 15; CDR3 DNA: TGTGCCAGCAGCGCCGCCGGAGACAGGTACGAGACCCAGTACTTC; CDR3 protein: CASSAAGDRYETQYF
D gene: TRBD1; clone size: once; V gene: TRBV24-1; J gene: TRBJ2-1; CDR3 length: 13; CDR3 DNA: TGTGCCACCAGTGGAACAGGGGGGAATGAGCAGTTCTTC; CDR3 protein: CATSGTGGNEQFF
D gene: TRBD2; clone size: NA; V gene: TRBV19; J gene: TRBJ2-7; CDR3 length: 15; CDR3 DNA: TGTGCCAGTAGTATAGACGCTAGCGGTTCCTACGAGCAGTACTTC; CDR3 protein: CASSIDASGSYEQYF
D gene: TRBD2; clone size: NA; V gene: TRBV7-9; J gene: TRBJ2-7; CDR3 length: 17; CDR3 DNA: TGTGCCAGCAGCTTGAGTAGGGGACTAGCGGTCTCATACGAGCAGTACTTC; CDR3 protein: CASSLSRGLAVSYEQYF
D gene: NA; clone size: NA; V gene: TRBV7-2; J gene: TRBJ2-1; CDR3 length: 16; CDR3 DNA: TGTGCCAGCAGCGCCCCGGGGGTACGGGTAGGCAATGAGCAGTTCTTC; CDR3 protein: CASSAPGVRVGNEQFF
D gene: NA; clone size: NA; V gene: TRBV11-2; J gene: TRBJ2-1; CDR3 length: 19; CDR3 DNA: TGTGCCAGCAGCTTCCCACTAGCAGTCCCTTACTCGGCCCACAATGAGCAGTTCTTC; CDR3 protein: CASSFPLAVPYSAHNEQFF
D gene: TRBD1; clone size: NA; V gene: TRBV18; J gene: TRBJ1-2; CDR3 length: 14; CDR3 DNA: TGTGCCAGCTCACCGGACAGGGAAGGGAATGGCTACACCTTC; CDR3 protein: CASSPDREGNGYTF
D gene: TRBD1; clone size: NA; V gene: TRBV7-2; J gene: TRBJ2-7; CDR3 length: 16; CDR3 DNA: TGTGCCAGCAGCTTAGGGGACAGGGAGTTAAGCTACGAGCAGTACTTC; CDR3 protein: CASSLGDRELSYEQYF
D gene: TRBD1; clone size: NA; V gene: TRBV7-2; J gene: TRBJ2-1; CDR3 length: 15; CDR3 DNA: TGTGCCAGCAGCTCCGACAGGGGGGGCTACAATGAGCAGTTCTTC; CDR3 protein: CASSSDRGGYNEQFF
D gene: TRBD2; clone size: NA; V gene: TRBV3-1/TRBV3-2; J gene: TRBJ2-1; CDR3 length: 17; CDR3 DNA: TGTGCCAGCAGCCTAGCCTCCGGGACTAGCGTTTACAATGAGCAGTTCTTC; CDR3 protein: CASSLASGTSVYNEQFF
D gene: TRBD1; clone size: NA; V gene: TRBV10-1; J gene: TRBJ2-3; CDR3 length: 16; CDR3 DNA: TGCGCCAGCAGACACGGACAGGGGTGGCGCACAGATACGCAGTATTTT; CDR3 protein: CASRHGQGWRTDTQYF
D gene: TRBD1; clone size: NA; V gene: TRBV7-8; J gene: TRBJ2-1; CDR3 length: 14; CDR3 DNA: TGTGCCAGCAGCTTAGTGGCGCCGGGACAGGAGCAGTTCTTC; CDR3 protein: CASSLVAPGQEQFF
D gene: NA; clone size: NA; V gene: TRBV7-2; J gene: TRBJ2-6; CDR3 length: 16; CDR3 DNA: TGTGCCAGCAGCTTAGGGTACTTCTCTGGGGCCAACGTCCCGACTTTC; CDR3 protein: CASSLGYFSGANVPTF
D gene: NA; clone size: NA; V gene: TRBV5-4; J gene: TRBJ2-5; CDR3 length: 13; CDR3 DNA: TGTGCCAGCAGCTTGGGGCTAGCAGAGACCCAGTACTTC; CDR3 protein: CASSLGLAETQYF
D gene: NA; clone size: few; V gene: TRBV6-2/TRBV6-3; J gene: TRBJ1-6; CDR3 length: 14; CDR3 DNA: TGTGCCAGCAGTTACTCGGGCCAAGTATCACCCCTCCACTTT; CDR3 protein: CASSYSGQVSPLHF
D gene: NA; clone size: NA; V gene: TRBV6-2/TRBV6-3; J gene: TRBJ2-1; CDR3 length: 17; CDR3 DNA: TGTGCCAGCGGTTTCCCCCACCCGGGACTTATCTACAATGAGCAGTTCTTC; CDR3 protein: CASGFPHPGLIYNEQFF
D gene: TRBD1; clone size: NA; V gene: TRBV19; J gene: TRBJ2-6; CDR3 length: 19; CDR3 DNA: TGTGCCAGTAGTCCACAGCCCGGGACAGGGGGTCGTGGGGCCAACGTCCTGACTTTC; CDR3 protein: CASSPQPGTGGRGANVLTF
D gene: NA; clone size: NA; V gene: TRBV14; J gene: TRBJ2-3; CDR3 length: 14; CDR3 DNA: TGTGCCAGCAGCCAAGAAACTCCGTGGGATACGCAGTATTTT; CDR3 protein: CASSQETPWDTQYF
D gene: NA; clone size: NA; V gene: TRBV30; J gene: TRBJ2-3; CDR3 length: 13; CDR3 DNA: TGTGCCTGGAAAGAGCCTAGCACAGATACGCAGTATTTT; CDR3 protein: CAWKEPSTDTQYF
D gene: NA; clone size: NA; V gene: TRBV4-3; J gene: TRBJ2-7; CDR3 length: 14; CDR3 DNA: TGCGCCAGCAGTCTCAGTGTGACTAGCTACGAGCAGTACTTC; CDR3 protein: CASSLSVTSYEQYF
D gene: TRBD1; clone size: NA; V gene: TRBV7-7; J gene: TRBJ2-5; CDR3 length: 15; CDR3 DNA: TGTGCTAGCAGCCATAACAGGGGGATCCAAGAGACCCAGTACTTC; CDR3 protein: CASSHNRGIQETQYF
D gene: TRBD1; clone size: NA; V gene: TRBV11-1; J gene: TRBJ2-7; CDR3 length: 15; CDR3 DNA: TGTGCCAGCAGCTTATGGACAGGGGGCATCTACGAGCAGTACTTC; CDR3 protein: CASSLWTGGIYEQYF
D gene: NA; clone size: NA; V gene: TRBV30; J gene: TRBJ1-3; CDR3 length: 13; CDR3 DNA: TGTGCCTGGAGTGTATCGGGTGGAAACACCATATATTTT; CDR3 protein: CAWSVSGGNTIYF
D gene: TRBD1; clone size: NA; V gene: TRBV5-1; J gene: TRBJ1-1; CDR3 length: 15; CDR3 DNA: TGCGCCAGCAGCAGGACAGGGGGCGGGAGCACTGAAGCTTTCTTT; CDR3 protein: CASSRTGGGSTEAFF
D gene: NA; clone size: NA; V gene: TRBV5-4; J gene: TRBJ2-5; CDR3 length: 15; CDR3 DNA: TGTGCCAGCAGCTTCGGACAGGGAGGGGGAGAGACCCAGTACTTC; CDR3 protein: CASSFGQGGGETQYF
D gene: TRBD1; clone size: NA; V gene: TRBV5-6; J gene: TRBJ2-7; CDR3 length: 12; CDR3 DNA: TGTGCCAGCAGAGGGGACAGCTACGAGCAGTACTTC; CDR3 protein: CASRGDSYEQYF
D gene: TRBD2; clone size: NA; V gene: TRBV3-1/TRBV3-2; J gene: TRBJ2-1; CDR3 length: 15; CDR3 DNA: TGTGCCAGCAGCCCCCCCGCGGGAGGTTATGGTGAGCAGTTCTTC; CDR3 protein: CASSPPAGGYGEQFF
D gene: NA; clone size: NA; V gene: TRBV27; J gene: TRBJ2-7; CDR3 length: 14; CDR3 DNA: TGTGCCAGCAGTTTATCAGGGACATTCTACGAGCAGTACTTC; CDR3 protein: CASSLSGTFYEQYF
D gene: TRBD2; clone size: NA; V gene: TRBV5-1; J gene: TRBJ2-7; CDR3 length: 16; CDR3 DNA: TGCGCCAGCAGCTTGTCCCTAGCGGGGAAATCCTACGAGCAGTACTTC; CDR3 protein: CASSLSLAGKSYEQYF